These 30 T cell receptor beta chains share one sample of origin, sequenced in a study of T cell repertoires in cytomegalovirus infection. Using its own MiXCR run on the reads, TCRdb lists one record per CDR3 protein. The data show 100,000 or so distinct CDR3 sequences, more than 20% seen once. The sequenced sample consisted of CD8+ T cells from PBMCs. These receptors were collected from a human donor in good health (CMV status not recorded). Some clones in this sample may be carry-over from other donors' samples.

This clonotype was picked up a small number of times. The chain recombines TRBV12-3 or TRBV12-4 with TRBJ2-1, with TRBD2 matching over 11 bases. V shed 4 bases, J shed 10 bases, and the junction held 9 bases outside the gene matches. The CDR3 sequence is 15 residues long. DNA of the CDR3: TGTGCCAGCAGTTCCTCTAGCGGGGGGCCCCAGGAGCAGTTCTTC. As protein: CASSSSSGGPQEQFF.

The chain has TRBV7-3 and TRBJ1-1; TRBD1 might be the D (5 bases). This CDR3 is built from 16 residues. CDR1 SGHTA and CDR2 FQGTGA come from the germline V gene. The V end was cut by 1 base, the J end by 0 bases, with 12 bases between. This CDR3 reads CASSLRGGTMNTEAFF. The CDR3 region has the DNA TGTGCCAGCAGCTTAAGGGGCGGAACGATGAACACTGAAGCTTTCTTT. Variable domain in full (rest from reference TRBV7-3 and TRBJ1-1): GAGVSQTPSNKVTEKGKYVELRCDPISGHTALYWYRQSLGQGPEFLIYFQGTGAADDSGLPNDRFFAVRPEGSVSTLKIQRTERGDSAVYLCASSLRGGTMNTEAFFGQGTRLTVV.

This clonotype was found a few times. This sequence joins TRBV6-2 or TRBV6-3 and TRBJ2-7; perhaps D is TRBD1 or TRBD2 (5 bases each). Germline V lookup: CDR1 MNHEY, CDR2 SVGEGT. The CDR3 loop spans 16 amino acids. Deletions cut 0 bases from V and 2 bases from J, with 14 bases between. The CDR3 nucleotides read TGTGCCAGCAGTTACTCGCAGGGAGTATGGACCTACGAGCAGTACTTC. Protein: CASSYSQGVWTYEQYF.

The chain uses TRBV27 and TRBJ2-7; weak D call: TRBD1 (5 bases). Germline-derived CDR1 and CDR2 are MNHEY and SMNVEV (reference sequence). The V end lost 4 bases, the J end lost 4 bases, and 17 bases lay between the germline ends. The CDR3 runs 15 residues. The DNA of the CDR3 is TGTGCCAGCAGTTCCGACCAGGGTCTCTCATACGAGCAGTACTTC. Its translation is CASSSDQGLSYEQYF.

V is TRBV20-1 and J is TRBJ1-1; 10 bases are a match to TRBD1. This CDR3 is 13 amino acids long. The J segment lost 6 bases and the V segment lost 3 bases, leaving 4 bases of the junction unmatched. CDR1 is DFQATT, CDR2 SNEGSKA, per germline (reference sequence). The CDR3 nucleotides are TGCAGTGCTAGGGGACAGGGGAGTCCTGAAGCTTTCTTT. Its translation is CSARGQGSPEAFF.

V and J are TRBV19 and TRBJ1-1; no definite D call. CDR1 is LNHDA and CDR2 is SQIVND in the germline V gene (reference sequence). V was shortened by 10 bases and J by 11 bases, with 17 bases between the two germline ends. The CDR3 loop spans 11 amino acids. CDR3 region: CAILFPRGAFF. CDR3 DNA sequence: TGTGCCATACTTTTCCCTCGCGGGGCTTTCTTT.

This clonotype was seen only a few times. The rearrangement joins TRBV24-1 to TRBJ1-5; no definite D call. The CDR3 length is 16 residues. The germline gives CDR1 KGHDR, CDR2 SFDVKD. V lost 3 bases and J lost 0, with 11 bases in between. CDR3 bases: TGTGCCACCAGTGATCGACACTGGAATAGCAATCAGCCCCAGCATTTT. This translates into CATSDRHWNSNQPQHF.

This clonotype has ten or more counts. The chain uses TRBV6-5 and TRBJ2-7; the D gene could be TRBD1 or TRBD2 (6 bases each). Per the germline V gene, CDR1 is MNHEY and CDR2 is SVGAGI. Trimming took 0 bases from V and 7 from J, leaving 19 bases between them. The CDR3 loop spans 16 amino acids. The CDR3 region is CASSYSGPDGGTEQYF. The CDR3 DNA is TGTGCCAGCAGTTACTCTGGACCGGATGGGGGGACAGAGCAGTACTTC.

This clonotype was detected a few times. This chain joins TRBV4-3 and TRBJ2-4; 10 bases agree with TRBD1. The germline CDR1 and CDR2 sequences are LGHNA and YSLEER. The V gene end was trimmed by 1 base and the J gene end by 8 bases; junction bases not matched to a gene: 5. CDR3 length: 15 residues. The CDR3 DNA is TGCGCCAGCAGCCAAGCCGGGACAGGGGCTTACATTCAGTACTTC. Its protein is CASSQAGTGAYIQYF.

The J gene is TRBJ2-5, the V gene TRBV7-9; D uncertain. Trimming pared 4 bases from V and 2 bases from J, leaving 8 bases between. There are 13 residues in the CDR3. CDR1 and CDR2 from the germline V gene are SEHNR and FQNEAQ (reference sequence). The CDR3 bases are TGTGCCAGCAGCTGGGGTCAACAAGAGACCCAGTACTTC. As protein: CASSWGQQETQYF. Combining the CDR3 with reference TRBV7-9 and TRBJ2-5 gives the whole variable domain DTGVSQNPRHKITKRGQNVTFRCDPISEHNRLYWYRQTLGQGPEFLTYFQNEAQLEKSRLLSDRFSAERPKGSFSTLEIQRTEQGDSAMYLCASSWGQQETQYFGPGTRLLVL.

V and J are TRBV20-1 and TRBJ2-2; D is possibly TRBD1 or TRBD2 (5 bases each). Germline V lookup: CDR1 DFQATT, CDR2 SNEGSKA (reference sequence). The CDR3 has 11 residues. V lost 3 bases to trimming and J lost 6 bases, with 5 bases between them. The CDR3 protein is CSARGAGELFF. CDR3 nucleotides: TGCAGTGCTAGGGGGGCCGGGGAGCTGTTTTTT.

V and J are TRBV19 and TRBJ2-7; TRBD1 matches at 7 bases. Looked up from germline, CDR1 is LNHDA and CDR2 is SQIVND (reference sequence). The CDR3 spans 16 residues. V lost 6 bases and J lost 3; bases outside the gene matches: 14. The DNA for the CDR3 is TGTGCCAGTAGCAACAGCTTTCGGACAGGCGACTACGAGCAGTACTTC. It specifies CASSNSFRTGDYEQYF.

This clonotype has just one count. Given a much more abundant clone one base away, this may be a read error. This sequence joins TRBV7-8 and TRBJ1-1; D remains ambiguous. Germline CDR1 SGHVS, CDR2 FQNEAQ. The CDR3 sequence is 16 residues long. With 1 base removed from V and 1 base from J, the gap between germline ends came to 13 bases. This CDR3 reads CASSLEGGQTNTEAFF. CDR3 DNA: TGTGCCAGCAGCTTAGAGGGCGGGCAGACGAACACTGAAGCTTTCTTT.

This clonotype was picked up a small number of times. This sequence joins TRBV4-1 and TRBJ1-2; D ambiguous. V lost 0 bases, J lost 2 bases, and 10 bases lay in between. This CDR3 has 15 amino acids. Per the germline V gene, CDR1 is MGHRA and CDR2 is YSYEKL. CDR3 DNA: TGCGCCAGCAGCCAAGATGTGCTTTCGAACTATGGCTACACCTTC. Its translation is CASSQDVLSNYGYTF.

The chain has TRBV7-8 and TRBJ1-2; D is unclear. CDR1 SGHVS and CDR2 FQNEAQ come from the germline V gene. The V end was cut by 3 bases, the J end by 2 bases, with 13 bases between. The CDR3 consists of 15 residues. CDR3 sequence: CASSLEGPENYGYTF. DNA of the CDR3: TGTGCCAGCAGCTTGGAAGGGCCAGAGAACTATGGCTACACCTTC.

This clonotype was seen only a few times. The rearrangement uses TRBV5-6 and TRBJ1-6, with 7 bases aligning to TRBD1. This CDR3 contains 13 residues. Trimming took 4 bases from V and 7 from J; bases not matched to a gene: 2. The germline CDR1 and CDR2 sequences are SGHDT and YYEEEE. The CDR3 coding sequence is TGTGCCAGCAGCGGGACAGTGAATTCACCCCTCCACTTT. Translation: CASSGTVNSPLHF.

Many counts were recorded for this clonotype. The V call is TRBV12-5, the J call TRBJ2-3; 13 positions match TRBD2. The CDR3 contains 18 residues. Trimming removed 6 bases from V and 6 bases from J; junction bases left unmatched: 15. Germline assignment: CDR1 LGHNT and CDR2 FRNRAP. The CDR3 bases are TGTGCTAGTGGCCCCGGACTAGCGGGAGATCCCAGATCCGATACGCAGTATTTT. Residues: CASGPGLAGDPRSDTQYF.

This rearrangement joins TRBV3-1 to TRBJ2-2; 8 nucleotides line up with TRBD2. V was pared by 5 bases and J by 2 bases, with 10 bases of the junction left unmatched. Germline CDR1 LGHDT, CDR2 YNNKEL (reference sequence). The CDR3 has 17 amino acids. The CDR3 loop is CASSGRAGVFNTGELFF. The DNA of the CDR3 is TGTGCCAGCAGCGGAAGAGCGGGAGTGTTTAACACCGGGGAGCTGTTTTTT. Based on the CDR3 plus reference TRBV3-1 and TRBJ2-2, the full variable domain is DTAVSQTPKYLVTQMGNDKSIKCEQNLGHDTMYWYKQDSKKFLKIMFSYNNKELIINETVPNRFSPKSPDKAHLNLHINSLELGDSAVYFCASSGRAGVFNTGELFFGEGSRLTVL.

Worth noting for this clonotype: A read error is possible here, since a much larger clone lies one base away. The chain combines TRBV10-3 with TRBJ2-5; 9 bases are shared with TRBD2. Germline V gene lookup returns CDR1 ENHRY and CDR2 SYGVKD. Trimming took 0 bases from V and 5 from J; bases not matched to a gene: 13. The CDR3 runs to 18 residues. Here the CDR3 DNA reads TGTGCCATCAGTGAGTCTGGTGATAGCGGGGGATTTCAGGAGACCCAGTACTTC. This translates into CAISESGDSGGFQETQYF.

CDR3 in amino acids: CASRPSVGATRSPLHF. CDR3 nucleotide sequence: TGTGCCAGCAGGCCGTCAGTAGGGGCCACGAGGTCACCCCTCCACTTT. V and J are TRBV27 and TRBJ1-6, with a weak D call TRBD1 (5 bases). This CDR3 is built from 16 residues. From germline, CDR1 is MNHEY and CDR2 SMNVEV (reference sequence). The V gene lost 6 bases and the J gene lost 10 bases, with 22 bases spanning the gap.

The table lists this clonotype with a few counts. The chain joins TRBV7-9 to TRBJ2-2; 9 nucleotides match TRBD1. The V gene end was trimmed by 4 bases and the J gene end by 3 bases; junction bases not matched to a gene: 6. Germline CDR1 is SEHNR and CDR2 is FQNEAQ (reference sequence). CDR3 size: 16 residues. This CDR3 reads CASSSTGGRDTGELFF. The DNA of the CDR3 is TGTGCCAGCAGCTCAACAGGGGGCCGGGACACCGGGGAGCTGTTTTTT. Full variable domain (remainder filled in from reference TRBV7-9 and TRBJ2-2): DTGVSQNPRHKITKRGQNVTFRCDPISEHNRLYWYRQTLGQGPEFLTYFQNEAQLEKSRLLSDRFSAERPKGSFSTLEIQRTEQGDSAMYLCASSSTGGRDTGELFFGEGSRLTVL.

This chain joins TRBV6-6 and TRBJ1-2; TRBD1 is a possible D gene (5 bases). Germline V gene sequence: CDR1 MNHNY, CDR2 SVGAGI (reference sequence). CDR3 length equals 13 residues. With 6 bases removed from V and 4 bases from J, the gap between germline ends came to 12 bases. The CDR3 DNA is TGTGCCAGCAGCCCCGGGACGGGCTATGGCTACACCTTC. This translates into CASSPGTGYGYTF.

The V gene is TRBV28, the J gene TRBJ2-5; 10 bases map to TRBD1. The germline gives CDR1 MDHEN, CDR2 SYDVKM. After removal of 6 bases from V and 4 bases from J, the junction contained 8 bases not matched to a gene. The CDR3 contains 15 residues. In nucleotides, the CDR3 is TGTGCCAGCAGACACGGGACAGGGGTCCGAGAGACCCAGTACTTC. It yields the protein CASRHGTGVRETQYF.

The V and J genes are TRBV24-1 and TRBJ2-5, with D perhaps given as TRBD1 or TRBD2 (5 bases each). The CDR3 is 17 amino acids. The germline CDR1 and CDR2 sequences are KGHDR and SFDVKD. V was clipped by 4 bases and J by 1 base, with 18 bases between them. CDR3 sequence (DNA): TGTGCCACCAGTGACTCCCTCTCGGGGCAGTCCCAAGAGACCCAGTACTTC. Its protein is CATSDSLSGQSQETQYF.

This clonotype has a handful of counts. The chain recombines TRBV6-2 or TRBV6-3 with TRBJ2-7; tentative D call: TRBD1 (6 bases). V was shortened by 2 bases and J by 0 bases, with 8 bases between the two germline ends. Germline V lookup: CDR1 MNHEY, CDR2 SVGEGT. The CDR3 runs 14 residues. CDR3 in amino acids: CASSYEGGSYEQYF. The CDR3 DNA is TGTGCCAGCAGTTACGAAGGGGGCTCCTACGAGCAGTACTTC.

This clonotype was seen only a few times. V gene TRBV19 combines with J gene TRBJ2-5; D is perhaps TRBD1 (6 bases). Germline loops: CDR1 LNHDA, CDR2 SQIVND (reference sequence). Trimming shortened V by 5 bases and J by 3 bases, and 13 bases separated the two germline ends. CDR3 length: 14 residues. The CDR3, as DNA: TGTGCCAGTAGTGCTTTGGACAGCAAAGAGACCCAGTACTTC. Protein product: CASSALDSKETQYF. Full variable domain (remainder filled in from reference TRBV19 and TRBJ2-5): DGGITQSPKYLFRKEGQNVTLSCEQNLNHDAMYWYRQDPGQGLRLIYYSQIVNDFQKGDIAEGYSVSREKKESFPLTVTSAQKNPTAFYLCASSALDSKETQYFGPGTRLLVL.

The chain couples TRBV6-5 to TRBJ2-5; 8 nucleotides line up with TRBD1. The CDR3 runs to 15 residues. The trim removed 7 bases at V and 4 bases at J, leaving 11 bases unmatched. Germline-derived CDR1 and CDR2 are MNHEY and SVGAGI. CDR3: CASTLGQGFGETQYF. CDR3 nucleotide sequence: TGTGCCAGCACCTTAGGACAGGGTTTTGGAGAGACCCAGTACTTC.

In this sample, this clonotype turned up many times. This rearrangement joins TRBV6-1 to TRBJ2-2; tentatively, D is TRBD1 or TRBD2 (5 bases each). Germline CDR1 and CDR2: MNHNS and SASEGT. The CDR3 is 18 amino acids. V lost 10 bases to trimming and J lost 2 bases, with 26 bases between them. CDR3 nucleotides: TGTGCCACTCAAATAGGGGACCTAGGGGCTTTAAACACCGGGGAGCTGTTTTTT. The encoded protein is CATQIGDLGALNTGELFF.

The chain is built from TRBV12-5 and TRBJ1-1; possibly TRBD1 for D (5 bases). Germline V gives CDR1 LGHNT, CDR2 FRNRAP. The CDR3 is 15 residues long. V was clipped by 1 base and J by 4 bases, with 13 bases between them. The CDR3: CASGLAGPQGTEAFF. The CDR3 DNA sequence: TGTGCTAGTGGTTTGGCCGGGCCTCAGGGCACTGAAGCTTTCTTT.

This clonotype was detected many times. The J gene is TRBJ2-1, the V gene TRBV7-9; 10 nucleotides agree with TRBD2. Unmatched junction bases numbered 10, after V lost 5 bases and J lost 6 bases. CDR1 and CDR2 from the germline V gene are SEHNR and FQNEAQ (reference sequence). The length of the CDR3 is 16 residues. CDR3 amino acids: CASSPPSGGVTNEQFF. The CDR3, as DNA: TGTGCCAGCAGCCCCCCCAGCGGGGGGGTAACCAATGAGCAGTTCTTC.